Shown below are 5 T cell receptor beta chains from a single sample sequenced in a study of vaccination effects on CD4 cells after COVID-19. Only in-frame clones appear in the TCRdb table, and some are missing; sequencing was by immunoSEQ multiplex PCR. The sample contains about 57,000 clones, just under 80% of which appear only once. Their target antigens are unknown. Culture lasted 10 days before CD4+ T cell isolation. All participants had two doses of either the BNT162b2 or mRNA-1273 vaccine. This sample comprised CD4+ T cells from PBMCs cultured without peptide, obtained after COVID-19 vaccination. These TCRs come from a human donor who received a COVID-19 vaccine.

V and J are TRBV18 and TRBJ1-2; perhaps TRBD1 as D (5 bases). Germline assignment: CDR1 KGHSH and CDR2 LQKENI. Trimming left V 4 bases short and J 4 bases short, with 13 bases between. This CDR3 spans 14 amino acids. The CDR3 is CASSQRDGFYGYTF. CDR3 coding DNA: TGTGCCAGCTCACAGCGGGACGGATTCTATGGCTACACCTTC.

The CDR3 is CASSLNTGNTEAFF. In DNA form, the CDR3 reads TGTGCCAGCAGCTTAAATACGGGGAACACTGAAGCTTTCTTT. The rearrangement links TRBV7-9 to TRBJ1-1; D remains ambiguous. Looked up from germline, CDR1 is SEHNR and CDR2 is FQNEAQ (reference sequence). The V gene lost 2 bases and the J gene lost 1 base, with 8 bases spanning the gap. There are 14 residues in the CDR3. Complete variable domain (other parts from reference TRBV7-9 and TRBJ1-1): DTGVSQNPRHKITKRGQNVTFRCDPISEHNRLYWYRQTLGQGPEFLTYFQNEAQLEKSRLLSDRFSAERPKGSFSTLEIQRTEQGDSAMYLCASSLNTGNTEAFFGQGTRLTVV.

The CDR3 DNA reads as TGTGCCAGCACCCTCCCGCCGGGACAGGGGGCGACTGAAGCTTTCTTT. Its translation: CASTLPPGQGATEAFF. The chain joins TRBV2 to TRBJ1-1; 12 bases line up with TRBD1. Germline V gene lookup returns CDR1 SNHLY and CDR2 FYNNEI. Germline trimming cut 7 bases from V and 5 bases from J; bases unmatched to any gene: 11. The CDR3 extends over 16 amino acids.

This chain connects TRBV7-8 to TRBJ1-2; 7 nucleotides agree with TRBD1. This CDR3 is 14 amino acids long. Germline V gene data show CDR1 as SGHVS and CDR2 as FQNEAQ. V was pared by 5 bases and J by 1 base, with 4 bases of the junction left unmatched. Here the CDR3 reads CASSRGGLNYGYTF. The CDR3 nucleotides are TGTGCCAGCAGCCGAGGGGGCCTTAACTATGGCTACACCTTC.

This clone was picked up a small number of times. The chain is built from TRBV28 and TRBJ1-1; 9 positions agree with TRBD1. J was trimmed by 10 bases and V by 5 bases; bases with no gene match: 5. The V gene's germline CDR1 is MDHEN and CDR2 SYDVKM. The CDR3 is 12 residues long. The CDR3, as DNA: TGTGCCAGCAGTCTACAGGGGGCTGGAGCTTTCTTT. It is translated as CASSLQGAGAFF.